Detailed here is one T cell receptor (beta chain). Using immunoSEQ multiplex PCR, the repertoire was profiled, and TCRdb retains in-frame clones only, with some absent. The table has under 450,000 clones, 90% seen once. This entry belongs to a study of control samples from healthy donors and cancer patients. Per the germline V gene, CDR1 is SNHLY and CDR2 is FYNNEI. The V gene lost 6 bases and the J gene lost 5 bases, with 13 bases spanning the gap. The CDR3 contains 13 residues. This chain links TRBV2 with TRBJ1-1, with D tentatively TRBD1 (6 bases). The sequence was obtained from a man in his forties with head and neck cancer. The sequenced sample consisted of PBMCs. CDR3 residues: CASRKGVYTEAFF. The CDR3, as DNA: TGTGCCAGCAGGAAGGGGGTATATACTGAAGCTTTCTTT.